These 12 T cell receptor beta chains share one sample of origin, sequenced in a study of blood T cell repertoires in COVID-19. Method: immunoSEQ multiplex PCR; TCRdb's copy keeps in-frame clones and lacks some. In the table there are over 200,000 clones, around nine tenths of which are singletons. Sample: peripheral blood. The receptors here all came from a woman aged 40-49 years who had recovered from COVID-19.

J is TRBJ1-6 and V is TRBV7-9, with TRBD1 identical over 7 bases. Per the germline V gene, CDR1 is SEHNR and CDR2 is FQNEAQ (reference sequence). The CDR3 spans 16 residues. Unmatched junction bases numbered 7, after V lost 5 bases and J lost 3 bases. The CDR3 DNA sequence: TGTGCCAGCAGCCCCCCCGACAGGGACTATAATTCACCCCTCCACTTT. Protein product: CASSPPDRDYNSPLHF.

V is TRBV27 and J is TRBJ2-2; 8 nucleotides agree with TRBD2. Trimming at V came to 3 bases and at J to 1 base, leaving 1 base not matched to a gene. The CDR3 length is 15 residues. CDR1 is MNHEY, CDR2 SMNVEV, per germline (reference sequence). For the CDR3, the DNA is TGTGCCAGCAGTTTTCGGGGGGGGAACACCGGGGAGCTGTTTTTT. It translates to CASSFRGGNTGELFF.

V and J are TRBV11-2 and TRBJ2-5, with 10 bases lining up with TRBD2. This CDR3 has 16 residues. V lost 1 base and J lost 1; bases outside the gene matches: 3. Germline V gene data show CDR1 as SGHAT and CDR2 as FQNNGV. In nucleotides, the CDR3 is TGTGCCAGCAGCTTAGGATTAGCGGGAGGCCAAGAGACCCAGTACTTC. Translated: CASSLGLAGGQETQYF.

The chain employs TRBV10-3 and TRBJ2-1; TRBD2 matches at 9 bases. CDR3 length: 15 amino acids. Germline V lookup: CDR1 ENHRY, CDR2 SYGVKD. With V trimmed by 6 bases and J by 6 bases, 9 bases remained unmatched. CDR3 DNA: TGTGCCATCAGCCCTGGGCTAGCGGGATCCAATGAGCAGTTCTTC. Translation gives CAISPGLAGSNEQFF.

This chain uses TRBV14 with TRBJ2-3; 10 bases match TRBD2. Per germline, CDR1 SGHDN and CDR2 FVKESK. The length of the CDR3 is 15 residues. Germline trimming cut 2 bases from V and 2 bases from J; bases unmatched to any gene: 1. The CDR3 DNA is TGTGCCAGCAGCCAACTAGCGGGGGACACAGATACGCAGTATTTT. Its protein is CASSQLAGDTDTQYF.

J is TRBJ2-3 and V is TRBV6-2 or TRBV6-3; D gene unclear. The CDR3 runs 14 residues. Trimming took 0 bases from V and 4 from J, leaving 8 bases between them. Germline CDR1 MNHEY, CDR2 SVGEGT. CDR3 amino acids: CASSYSSTADTQYF. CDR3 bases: TGTGCCAGCAGTTACTCAAGTACGGCAGATACGCAGTATTTT.

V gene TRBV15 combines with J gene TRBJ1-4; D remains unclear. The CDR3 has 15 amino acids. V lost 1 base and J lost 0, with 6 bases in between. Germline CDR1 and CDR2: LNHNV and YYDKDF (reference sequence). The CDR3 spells CATSRGPPTNEKLFF. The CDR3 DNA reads TGTGCCACCAGCAGAGGGCCGCCAACTAATGAAAAACTGTTTTTT.

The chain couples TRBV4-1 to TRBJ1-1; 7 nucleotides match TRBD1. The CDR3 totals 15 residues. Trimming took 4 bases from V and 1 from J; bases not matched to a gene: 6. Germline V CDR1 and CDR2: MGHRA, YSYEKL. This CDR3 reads CASSPTTGANTEAFF. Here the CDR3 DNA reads TGCGCCAGCAGCCCAACAACAGGGGCGAACACTGAAGCTTTCTTT.

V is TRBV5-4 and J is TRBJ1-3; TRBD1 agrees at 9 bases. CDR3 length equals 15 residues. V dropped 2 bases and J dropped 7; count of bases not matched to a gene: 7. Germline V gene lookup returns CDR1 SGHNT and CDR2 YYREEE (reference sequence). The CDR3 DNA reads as TGTGCCAGCAGCTTCCCCGGGACAGGGACGAACACCATATATTTT. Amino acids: CASSFPGTGTNTIYF.

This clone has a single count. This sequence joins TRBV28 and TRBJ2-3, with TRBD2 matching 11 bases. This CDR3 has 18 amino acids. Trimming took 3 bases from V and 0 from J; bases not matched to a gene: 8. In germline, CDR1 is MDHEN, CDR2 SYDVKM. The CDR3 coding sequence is TGTGCCAGCAGTTTGGGGACTAGCGGCCCCCCTAGCACAGATACGCAGTATTTT. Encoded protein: CASSLGTSGPPSTDTQYF.

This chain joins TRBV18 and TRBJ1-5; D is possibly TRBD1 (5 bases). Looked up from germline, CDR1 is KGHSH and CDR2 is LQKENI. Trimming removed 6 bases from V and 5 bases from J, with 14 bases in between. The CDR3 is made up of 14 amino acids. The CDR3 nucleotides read TGTGCCAGCTCCCCAAGCGGAGGGGATCAGCCCCAGCATTTT. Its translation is CASSPSGGDQPQHF.

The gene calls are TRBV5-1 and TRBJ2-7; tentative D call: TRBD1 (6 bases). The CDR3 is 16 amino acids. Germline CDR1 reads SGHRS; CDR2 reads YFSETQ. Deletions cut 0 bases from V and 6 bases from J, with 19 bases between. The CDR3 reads CASSLEHSVGASEQYF. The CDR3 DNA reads TGCGCCAGCAGCTTGGAGCATAGCGTGGGGGCCTCCGAGCAGTACTTC.